This T cell receptor beta chain was obtained from a study of blood T cell repertoires in COVID-19. The overall study: Samples of COVID-19 (acute and convalescent) were obtained from the United States, Italy and Spain.

Original analysis: The authors estimated nucleated cell counts from reference gene primer amplification. TCRdb keeps only in-frame clones here, not all; method: immunoSEQ multiplex PCR. The DNA gave D and trimming, while V, J and clone size come from that table. The sample lists about 240,000 clones, roughly 87% seen once, with approximately 7.9% in the top ten. Germline lookup yields CDR1 SNHLY and CDR2 FYNNEI. This CDR3 is built from 16 residues. V lost 5 bases and J lost 0, with 13 bases in between. The sequence was collected from a man aged 55 to 69 who had recovered from COVID-19. The specimen sequenced was peripheral blood. This sequence joins TRBV2 and TRBJ1-4; D unclear. The CDR3 sequence: CASSWTEVATNEKLFF. The CDR3 DNA follows: TGTGCCAGCAGTTGGACGGAGGTTGCAACTAATGAAAAACTGTTTTTT. The variable domain in full, completed from reference TRBV2 and TRBJ1-4, reads EPEVTQTPSHQVTQMGQEVILRCVPISNHLYFYWYRQILGQKVEFLVSFYNNEISEKSEIFDDQFSVERPDGSNFTLKIRSTKLEDSAMYFCASSWTEVATNEKLFFGSGTQLSVL.